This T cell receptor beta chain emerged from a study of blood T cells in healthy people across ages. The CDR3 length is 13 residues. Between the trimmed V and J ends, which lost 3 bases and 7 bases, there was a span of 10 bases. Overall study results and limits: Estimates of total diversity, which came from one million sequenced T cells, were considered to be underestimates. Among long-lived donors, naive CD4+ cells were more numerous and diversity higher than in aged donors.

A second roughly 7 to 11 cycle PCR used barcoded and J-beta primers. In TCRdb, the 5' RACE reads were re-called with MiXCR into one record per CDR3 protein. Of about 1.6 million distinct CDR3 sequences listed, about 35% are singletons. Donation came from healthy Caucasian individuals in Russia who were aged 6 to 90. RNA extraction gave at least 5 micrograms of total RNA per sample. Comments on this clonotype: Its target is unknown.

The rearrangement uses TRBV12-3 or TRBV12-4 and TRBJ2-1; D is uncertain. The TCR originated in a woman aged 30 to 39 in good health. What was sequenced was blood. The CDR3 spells CASSLGESNEQFF. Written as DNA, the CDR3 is TGTGCCAGCAGTTTGGGTGAATCGAATGAGCAGTTCTTC.